The 26 T cell receptor beta chains listed next were all sequenced from one sample in a study of control samples from healthy donors and cancer patients (dated by TCRdb to about 2020). Receptors were amplified or captured by the immunoSEQ multiplex PCR assay. This is the immuneACCESS table as TCRdb keeps it, with only in-frame sequences that have V and J called. A part of the clones is gone; compared with another copy, unresolved V genes explain less than half, and the rest is unexplained. For this sample there are 89,000 or so clones; about 87% appear just once. About 18% of the sample is in the top ten clones. The specimen sequenced was blood. The origin of the receptors is a man aged 50 to 59 in good health.

The chain is built from TRBV5-1 and TRBJ1-2, with D possibly being TRBD1 (6 bases). This CDR3 has 14 residues. Germline CDR1 SGHRS, CDR2 YFSETQ. The V gene lost 1 base and the J gene lost 3 bases, with 10 bases spanning the gap. The CDR3: CASSLWTADYGYTF. CDR3 nucleotide sequence: TGCGCCAGCAGCTTGTGGACAGCCGACTATGGCTACACCTTC.

V is TRBV5-5 and J is TRBJ1-1; the D gene is possibly TRBD1 (5 bases). CDR1 is SGHKS, CDR2 YYEKEE, per germline (reference sequence). Between the trimmed V and J ends, which lost 3 bases and 1 base, there was a span of 7 bases. This CDR3 comprises 13 residues. CDR3 amino acids: CASSWGRNTEAFF. The CDR3 DNA sequence: TGTGCCAGCAGCTGGGGACGGAACACTGAAGCTTTCTTT.

This clone was seen more than once but under ten times. The V call is TRBV5-6, the J call TRBJ2-7; D unresolved. Deletions cut 0 bases from V and 6 bases from J, with 10 bases between. The CDR3 totals 13 residues. The germline V gene encodes CDR1 SGHDT and CDR2 YYEEEE. The CDR3 region has the DNA TGTGCCAGCAGCTTGGTATTCGCTGGCGAGCAGTACTTC. It is translated as CASSLVFAGEQYF.

The chain joins TRBV9 to TRBJ1-6; D is unresolved. V was cut by 4 bases and J by 3 bases, with 17 bases left in between. Germline V gene sequence: CDR1 SGDLS, CDR2 YYNGEE. CDR3 size: 17 residues. The DNA for the CDR3 is TGTGCCAGCAGCCCGATGGACGGCTACTACTATAATTCACCCCTCCACTTT. Its translation: CASSPMDGYYYNSPLHF.

This clone appeared a single time. The V call is TRBV5-1, the J call TRBJ2-2, with a possible D match to TRBD2 (5 bases). The CDR3 runs to 14 residues. Per germline, CDR1 SGHRS and CDR2 YFSETQ. V was clipped by 4 bases and J by 3 bases, with 10 bases between them. The chain's CDR3 is CASSLREHTGELFF. In DNA, the CDR3 is TGCGCCAGCAGCCTCCGGGAACACACCGGGGAGCTGTTTTTT.

Only one count was recorded for this clone. J is TRBJ2-1 and V is TRBV24-1; 9 bases fit TRBD1. In germline, CDR1 is KGHDR, CDR2 SFDVKD. V shed 4 bases and J 4 bases; nucleotides not matched to a gene: 7. The CDR3 covers 16 residues. CDR3 amino acids: CATSEGQGSGYNEQFF. The CDR3 region has the DNA TGTGCCACCAGTGAGGGACAGGGTTCGGGATACAATGAGCAGTTCTTC.

This rearrangement joins TRBV9 to TRBJ1-2, with D possibly matching TRBD1 (5 bases). Germline assignment: CDR1 SGDLS and CDR2 YYNGEE. The CDR3 has 15 residues. V dropped 0 bases and J dropped 3 bases, with 12 bases sitting between them. CDR3 in amino acids: CASSVGSGWDYGYTF. In DNA form, the CDR3 reads TGTGCCAGCAGCGTAGGTTCAGGGTGGGACTATGGCTACACCTTC.

The V gene is TRBV6-1, the J gene TRBJ1-6; no reliable D call. V dropped 2 bases and J dropped 7 bases, with 12 bases sitting between them. The CDR3 spans 15 residues. Germline values: CDR1 MNHNS, CDR2 SASEGT. CDR3 sequence (DNA): TGTGCCAGCAGTGAATCGACCCTCGGGAATTCACCCCTCCACTTT. This codes for CASSESTLGNSPLHF.

The J gene is TRBJ2-1, the V gene TRBV3-1 (or the pseudogene TRBV3-2); no clear D gene. V lost 4 bases and J 4 bases, leaving 11 bases between the germline ends. Germline V gives CDR1 LGHDT, CDR2 YNNKEL (reference sequence). This CDR3 spans 14 amino acids. This CDR3 reads CASSPRWSYNEQFF. The CDR3 nucleotides are TGTGCCAGCAGCCCCCGGTGGAGTTACAATGAGCAGTTCTTC.

This chain uses TRBV24-1 with TRBJ2-1; possible D gene TRBD1, 6 bases. CDR1 is KGHDR, CDR2 SFDVKD, per germline. This CDR3 has 17 amino acids. The V end lost 1 base, the J end lost 8 bases, and 20 bases lay between the germline ends. The CDR3 nucleotides read TGTGCCACCAGTGATTTACATGGGACACCCCGGGTCGATGAGCAGTTCTTC. This sequence encodes CATSDLHGTPRVDEQFF.

The chain recombines TRBV18 with TRBJ2-5; 14 bases line up with TRBD2. Germline trimming cut 5 bases from V and 5 bases from J; bases unmatched to any gene: 10. Germline V gene data show CDR1 as KGHSH and CDR2 as LQKENI. The CDR3 sequence is 17 residues long. CDR3 nucleotides: TGTGCCAGCTCAAGTGGACTAGCGGGGGGCATCACGGAGACCCAGTACTTC. Translating it yields CASSSGLAGGITETQYF.

This clone came up a few times. The genes are TRBV5-4 and TRBJ1-2; D possibly corresponds to TRBD1 (5 bases). CDR3 length: 15 amino acids. V was trimmed by 4 bases and J by 4 bases, leaving 17 bases between them. In germline, CDR1 is SGHNT, CDR2 YYREEE (reference sequence). The CDR3 sequence is CASSVDWGGPYGYTF. In DNA, the CDR3 is TGTGCCAGCAGCGTGGACTGGGGGGGTCCCTATGGCTACACCTTC. Looking up the rest from reference TRBV5-4 and TRBJ1-2 gives the full variable domain: ETGVTQSPTHLIKTRGQQVTLRCSSQSGHNTVSWYQQALGQGPQFIFQYYREEENGRGNFPPRFSGLQFPNYSSELNVNALELDDSALYLCASSVDWGGPYGYTFGSGTRLTVV.

This chain uses TRBV9 with TRBJ2-2; D is unclear. The CDR3 is made up of 15 amino acids. V gave up 4 bases and J gave up 3 bases, with 13 bases separating them. The V gene's germline CDR1 is SGDLS and CDR2 YYNGEE. This CDR3 reads CASSYLGMDTGELFF. In DNA form, the CDR3 reads TGTGCCAGCAGCTACTTGGGGATGGACACCGGGGAGCTGTTTTTT. Based on the CDR3 plus reference TRBV9 and TRBJ2-2, the full variable domain is DSGVTQTPKHLITATGQRVTLRCSPRSGDLSVYWYQQSLDQGLQFLIQYYNGEERAKGNILERFSAQQFPDLHSELNLSSLELGDSALYFCASSYLGMDTGELFFGEGSRLTVL.

This sequence joins TRBV5-5 and TRBJ1-5, with unresolved D. The ends were cut back, 2 bases at V and 0 bases at J, with 9 bases in the middle. Germline assignment: CDR1 SGHKS and CDR2 YYEKEE (reference sequence). The CDR3 is 15 residues long. The CDR3 nucleotides are TGTGCCAGCAGCTTCAGTATTAATAGCAATCAGCCCCAGCATTTT. Translation gives CASSFSINSNQPQHF.

J is TRBJ1-4 and V is TRBV9; D is ambiguous. Germline loops: CDR1 SGDLS, CDR2 YYNGEE. This CDR3 has 15 residues. With 4 bases removed from V and 4 bases from J, the gap between germline ends came to 14 bases. CDR3 nucleotide sequence: TGTGCCAGCAGCTCCCCGACCGGTATTAATGAAAAACTGTTTTTT. Translation gives CASSSPTGINEKLFF.

This clone was counted once. V and J are TRBV7-2 and TRBJ2-7; a possible D gene is TRBD2 (5 bases). Germline V gene lookup returns CDR1 SGHTA and CDR2 FQGNSA. This CDR3 comprises 13 residues. V was clipped by 2 bases and J by 3 bases, with 8 bases between them. The CDR3 coding sequence is TGTGCCAGCAGCTTAAGTGGGAGCTACGAGCAGTACTTC. The encoded protein is CASSLSGSYEQYF.

The rearrangement joins TRBV7-8 to TRBJ1-4, with a weak D call TRBD1 (5 bases). The V gene's germline CDR1 is SGHVS and CDR2 FQNEAQ. Trimming left V 9 bases short and J 2 bases short, with 10 bases between. CDR3 length equals 13 residues. CDR3 loop: CASSRGTNEKLFF. In nucleotides, the CDR3 is TGTGCCAGTTCGAGGGGCACTAATGAAAAACTGTTTTTT.

CDR3 residues: CASGLSSGGGEKLFF. In DNA form, the CDR3 reads TGTGCTAGTGGTTTGTCATCCGGGGGAGGAGAAAAACTGTTTTTT. The genes are TRBV12-5 and TRBJ1-4, with a possible D match to TRBD1 (5 bases). The CDR3 has 15 amino acids. Trimming cost V 2 bases and J 8 bases, with 15 bases left between them. Looked up from germline, CDR1 is LGHNT and CDR2 is FRNRAP.

The rearrangement joins TRBV21-1 to TRBJ2-5; TRBD1, as called in the table, went unchecked against the DNA. TRBV21-1 is a pseudogene. The CDR3 runs to 17 residues. The CDR3 sequence: CASSTRQGRICTETQYF. The CDR3 nucleotides read TGTGCCAGCAGCACGCGACAGGGGAGGATTTGTACGGAGACCCAGTACTTC.

The rearrangement links TRBV4-3 to TRBJ2-7; no clear D gene. The CDR3 loop spans 15 amino acids. Per germline, CDR1 LGHNA and CDR2 YSLEER. The V end was cut by 5 bases, the J end by 7 bases, with 21 bases between. This chain's CDR3 is CASSLSLRGLGEQYF. CDR3 coding DNA: TGCGCCAGCAGCTTATCTCTTAGAGGTCTGGGGGAGCAGTACTTC.

This rearrangement joins TRBV20-1 to TRBJ1-1; possibly TRBD1 for D (5 bases). The CDR3 has 11 residues. Germline CDR1 DFQATT, CDR2 SNEGSKA (reference sequence). V lost 7 bases, J lost 11 bases, and 17 bases lay in between. This chain's CDR3 is CSGLGRTSAFF. CDR3 DNA sequence: TGCAGTGGACTGGGCAGGACATCGGCTTTCTTT.

The chain carries TRBV5-8 and TRBJ1-2, with 9 bases fitting TRBD1. Losses at the gene ends were 4 bases for V and 6 bases for J; bases not matched to a gene: 4. The CDR3 has 13 amino acids. Germline loops: CDR1 SGHTS, CDR2 YDEGEE. The CDR3 DNA sequence: TGTGCCAGCAGCCTGGGACAGGGTCATGGCTACACCTTC. Protein sequence: CASSLGQGHGYTF. The whole variable domain, remainder taken from reference TRBV5-8 and TRBJ1-2, is EAGVTQSPTHLIKTRGQQATLRCSPISGHTSVYWYQQALGLGLQFLLWYDEGEERNRGNFPPRFSGRQFPNYSSELNVNALELEDSALYLCASSLGQGHGYTFGSGTRLTVV.

Note on this clone: This CDR3 is also generated by other DNA sequences in the sample. The V call is TRBV3-1 (or the pseudogene TRBV3-2), the J call TRBJ1-5; D gene ambiguous. This CDR3 comprises 12 residues. Germline CDR1 is LGHDT and CDR2 is YNNKEL (reference sequence). V lost 1 base, J lost 6 bases, and 4 bases lay in between. CDR3 in amino acids: CASSQGVQPQHF. The CDR3 DNA reads as TGTGCCAGCAGCCAAGGGGTTCAGCCCCAGCATTTT.

This chain links TRBV4-1 with TRBJ1-4; D unclear. CDR3 size: 17 residues. CDR1 is MGHRA, CDR2 YSYEKL, per germline. Trimming pared 1 base from V and 0 bases from J, leaving 12 bases between. CDR3 nucleotide sequence: TGCGCCAGCAGCCAAGGGGGAAGCCTCTCAACTAATGAAAAACTGTTTTTT. The encoded protein is CASSQGGSLSTNEKLFF.

This chain links TRBV23-1 with TRBJ1-3; the D is unclear. TRBV23-1 is an open reading frame whose function is uncertain. This CDR3 contains 17 residues. Trimming removed 7 bases at V and 0 bases at J, with 19 bases between. This CDR3 reads CASTPGTPGFSGNTIYF. DNA for the CDR3: TGCGCCAGCACCCCGGGTACACCTGGATTCTCTGGAAACACCATATATTTT.

This clone was seen once. J is TRBJ2-1 and V is TRBV6-5; 9 bases are shared with TRBD2. V trimming: 2 bases; J trimming: 7 bases; junction bases outside the gene matches: 6. Germline V gives CDR1 MNHEY, CDR2 SVGAGI. The CDR3 runs to 15 residues. CDR3 protein: CASSYVAGGQNEQFF. The CDR3 bases are TGTGCCAGCAGTTACGTTGCGGGGGGGCAGAATGAGCAGTTCTTC.